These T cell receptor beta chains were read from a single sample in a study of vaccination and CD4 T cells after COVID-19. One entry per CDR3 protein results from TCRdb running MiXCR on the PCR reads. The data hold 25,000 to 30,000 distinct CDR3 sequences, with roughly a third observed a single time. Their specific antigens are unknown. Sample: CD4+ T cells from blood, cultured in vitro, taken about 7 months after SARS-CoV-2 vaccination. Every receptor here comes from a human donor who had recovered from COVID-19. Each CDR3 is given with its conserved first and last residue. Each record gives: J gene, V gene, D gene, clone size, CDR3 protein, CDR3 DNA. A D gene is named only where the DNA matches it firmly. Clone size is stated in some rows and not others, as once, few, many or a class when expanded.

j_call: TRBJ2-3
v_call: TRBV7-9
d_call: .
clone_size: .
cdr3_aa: CASSSVRRRTDTQYF
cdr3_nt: TGTGCCAGCAGCTCTGTCCGGAGACGCACAGATACGCAGTATTTT

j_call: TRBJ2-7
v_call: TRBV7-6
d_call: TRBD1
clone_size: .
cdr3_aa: CASSPHNPTGTGGIDEQYF
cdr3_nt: TGTGCCAGCAGCCCGCATAACCCCACCGGGACAGGGGGCATTGACGAGCAGTACTTC

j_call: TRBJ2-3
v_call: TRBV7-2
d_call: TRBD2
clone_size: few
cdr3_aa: CASSLGTSGAATDTQYF
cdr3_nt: TGTGCCAGCAGCCTCGGGACTAGCGGGGCGGCCACAGATACGCAGTATTTT

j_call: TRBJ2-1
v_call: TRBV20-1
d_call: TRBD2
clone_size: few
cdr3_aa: CSARTGIAGAINEQFF
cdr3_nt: TGCAGTGCTAGGACGGGAATAGCGGGGGCTATCAATGAGCAGTTCTTC

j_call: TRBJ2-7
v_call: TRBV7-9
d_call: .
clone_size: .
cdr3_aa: CASSFTAEQYF
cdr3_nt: TGTGCCAGCAGCTTTACAGCGGAGCAGTACTTC

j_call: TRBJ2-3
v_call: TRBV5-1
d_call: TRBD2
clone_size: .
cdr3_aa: CASSAATSGRPSDTQYF
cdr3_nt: TGCGCCAGCAGCGCCGCGACTAGCGGGAGACCCTCAGATACGCAGTATTTT

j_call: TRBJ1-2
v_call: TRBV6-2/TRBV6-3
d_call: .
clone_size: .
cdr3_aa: CASSHRDSYGYTF
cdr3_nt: TGTGCCAGCAGTCACAGAGACAGTTATGGCTACACCTTC

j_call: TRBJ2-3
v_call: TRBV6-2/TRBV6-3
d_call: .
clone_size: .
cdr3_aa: CASSYHIKYERTQYF
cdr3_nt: TGTGCCAGCAGTTACCATATTAAGTACGAGAGGACGCAGTATTTT

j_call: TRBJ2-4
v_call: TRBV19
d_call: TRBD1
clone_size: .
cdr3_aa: CAIDRGAKNIQYF
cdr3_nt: TGTGCCATTGACAGGGGGGCCAAAAACATTCAGTACTTC

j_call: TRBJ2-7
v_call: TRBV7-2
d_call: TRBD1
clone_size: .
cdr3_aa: CASSPPSTGHLYEQYF
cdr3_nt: TGTGCCAGCAGCCCCCCATCGACAGGGCACCTATACGAGCAGTACTTC

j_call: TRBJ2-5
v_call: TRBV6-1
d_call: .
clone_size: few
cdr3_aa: CASSTGSQETQYF
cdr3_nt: TGTGCCAGCAGTACAGGGTCCCAAGAGACCCAGTACTTC

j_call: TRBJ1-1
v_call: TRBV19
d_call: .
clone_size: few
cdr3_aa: CASSTRQRGGTEAFF
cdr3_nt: TGTGCCAGTAGTACCCGACAGCGGGGTGGCACTGAAGCTTTCTTT

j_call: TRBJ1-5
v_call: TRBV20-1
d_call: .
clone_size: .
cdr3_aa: CSASPANFNQPQHF
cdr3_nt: TGCAGTGCTAGCCCCGCAAACTTCAATCAGCCCCAGCATTTT

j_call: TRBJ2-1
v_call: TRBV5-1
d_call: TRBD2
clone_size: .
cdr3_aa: CASSELATSSYNEQFF
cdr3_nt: TGCGCCAGCAGCGAACTAGCGACCAGCTCCTACAATGAGCAGTTCTTC

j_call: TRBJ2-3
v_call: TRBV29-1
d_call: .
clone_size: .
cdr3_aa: CSVARLRAGMSTDTQYF
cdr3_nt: TGCAGCGTCGCACGACTTAGGGCAGGGATGAGCACAGATACGCAGTATTTT

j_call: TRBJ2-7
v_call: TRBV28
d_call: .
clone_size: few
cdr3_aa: CASSSTGTGLNSYEQYF
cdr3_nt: TGTGCCAGCAGCTCAACCGGGACCGGCCTTAACTCCTACGAGCAGTACTTC